This is a list of T cell receptor beta chains from one sample in a study of T cell responses to AZD1222 COVID-19 vaccine. TCRdb keeps only in-frame clones here, not all; method: immunoSEQ multiplex PCR. This table holds 150,000 to 200,000 clones, around 90% found once. The sequences come from peripheral blood, collected on day 0 of AZD1222 vaccination. These TCRs come from an adult in good health. Each CDR3 is given with its conserved first and last residue. A D gene is named only where the DNA matches it firmly. Size is omitted from some rows. Given values are once, few, many or a class for expanded clones.

>NA|once|TRBJ2-7|TRBV2
CASTFQPLGGLEQYF
TGTGCCAGCACCTTCCAGCCCCTTGGGGGCCTGGAGCAGTACTTC
>TRBD1|NA|TRBJ2-1|TRBV7-9
CASSYGTGDWRDSYNEQFF
TGTGCCAGCAGCTATGGGACAGGGGATTGGCGGGACTCCTACAATGAGCAGTTCTTC
>TRBD1|NA|TRBJ1-2|TRBV18
CASSPDRAGGYTF
TGTGCCAGCTCCCCTGACAGGGCAGGTGGCTACACCTTC
>NA|NA|TRBJ2-7|TRBV2
CASSEYRVYEQYF
TGTGCCAGCAGTGAGTACAGGGTCTACGAGCAGTACTTC
>NA|NA|TRBJ2-1|TRBV1
CTSSRACEQFF
TGCACCAGCAGTCGAGCTTGTGAGCAGTTCTTC
>NA|NA|TRBJ2-3|TRBV3-1/TRBV3-2
CASTGLSTDTQYF
TGTGCCAGCACCGGACTTAGCACAGATACGCAGTATTTT
>NA|NA|TRBJ2-1|TRBV10-3
CAISDRAYNEQFF
TGTGCCATCAGTGACCGAGCGTACAATGAGCAGTTCTTC
>NA|NA|TRBJ1-6|TRBV18
CASSPRTRGVSPLHF
TGTGCCAGCTCACCACGCACAAGGGGAGTTTCACCCCTCCACTTT
>TRBD1|NA|TRBJ2-3|TRBV10-2
CASRKQGAPTDTQYF
TGCGCCAGCAGGAAACAGGGGGCCCCCACAGATACGCAGTATTTT
>TRBD1|NA|TRBJ1-1|TRBV19
CASSAAGQGGEAFF
TGTGCCAGTAGCGCGGCGGGACAGGGAGGTGAAGCTTTCTTT
>TRBD1|NA|TRBJ1-5|TRBV11-3
CASSLGDRALVRHF
TGTGCCAGCAGCTTAGGAGACAGGGCGCTTGTTAGGCATTTT
>NA|NA|TRBJ2-7|TRBV2
CASSENRELYEQYF
TGTGCCAGCAGTGAGAACAGGGAACTTTACGAGCAGTACTTC
>NA|once|TRBJ1-2|TRBV7-9
CASSPSGANYGYTF
TGTGCCAGCAGCCCTAGCGGAGCTAACTATGGCTACACCTTC
>TRBD1|NA|TRBJ1-2|TRBV24-1
CATSDASGGGYTF
TGTGCCACCAGTGACGCCTCAGGGGGGGGCTACACCTTC
>TRBD2|once|TRBJ2-7|TRBV7-3
CASSFTSGNSEQYF
TGTGCCAGCAGCTTTACTAGCGGGAACAGCGAGCAGTACTTC
>NA|NA|TRBJ2-7|TRBV6-5
CASRTGRAYEQYF
TGTGCCAGCAGAACAGGGAGGGCCTACGAGCAGTACTTC
>NA|NA|TRBJ2-3|TRBV7-9
CASSLAREHTDTQYF
TGTGCCAGCAGCTTAGCGAGAGAACACACAGATACGCAGTATTTT
>TRBD2|NA|TRBJ2-7|TRBV7-9
CASSLWTSGGLYEQYF
TGTGCCAGCAGCCTGTGGACTAGCGGGGGACTCTACGAGCAGTACTTC
>NA|NA|TRBJ2-1|TRBV2
CASSEWLASYNEQFF
TGTGCCAGCAGTGAATGGCTAGCTTCCTACAATGAGCAGTTCTTC
>TRBD1|NA|TRBJ1-6|TRBV5-1
CASSFRTGSYNSPLHF
TGCGCCAGCAGCTTTCGGACAGGCTCCTATAATTCACCCCTCCACTTT
>TRBD1|NA|TRBJ2-3|TRBV7-6
CASSSKGTGGGTDTQYF
TGTGCCAGCAGCTCCAAGGGGACAGGGGGAGGCACAGATACGCAGTATTTT
>NA|NA|TRBJ2-5|TRBV6-2/TRBV6-3
CASSPRRETQYF
TGTGCCAGCAGCCCTAGACGAGAGACCCAGTACTTC
>NA|NA|TRBJ2-7|TRBV19
CASRNPGLGQYEQYF
TGTGCCAGTAGGAACCCGGGACTGGGTCAGTACGAGCAGTACTTC
>NA|NA|TRBJ1-5|TRBV4-1
CASSQVLAGAGNQPQHF
TGCGCCAGCAGCCAAGTCCTGGCTGGAGCGGGCAATCAGCCCCAGCATTTT
>TRBD1|NA|TRBJ1-2|TRBV5-5
CASSPGQIYYGYTF
TGTGCCAGCAGCCCGGGACAGATCTATTATGGCTACACCTTC
>TRBD1|NA|TRBJ2-7|TRBV5-1
CASSFSTGVTSSYEQYF
TGCGCCAGCAGCTTTAGCACAGGGGTCACCTCCTCCTACGAGCAGTACTTC
>TRBD1|NA|TRBJ2-7|TRBV6-5
CASSRPGGQGKVQYF
TGTGCCAGCAGCCGTCCCGGGGGACAGGGGAAGGTGCAGTACTTC
>NA|NA|TRBJ2-1|TRBV27
CASSFQGGDEQFF
TGTGCCAGCAGTTTTCAGGGGGGCGATGAGCAGTTCTTC
>NA|few|TRBJ1-2|TRBV7-8
CASSLGPVSYGYTF
TGTGCCAGCAGCTTAGGCCCAGTGTCGTATGGCTACACCTTC
>TRBD2|NA|TRBJ2-1|TRBV5-1
CASSLGGTSVENEQFF
TGCGCCAGCAGCTTGGGAGGGACTAGCGTGGAAAATGAGCAGTTCTTC
>TRBD2|NA|TRBJ2-5|TRBV11-3
CASSSGLAAQETQYF
TGTGCCAGCAGCTCCGGACTAGCGGCCCAAGAGACCCAGTACTTC
>TRBD1|NA|TRBJ1-5|TRBV7-9
CASSPDRGNQPQHF
TGTGCCAGCAGCCCGGACAGGGGTAATCAGCCCCAGCATTTT
>NA|NA|TRBJ2-2|TRBV27
CASMRSSSGNTGELFF
TGTGCCAGCATGAGGAGTAGTAGCGGGAACACCGGGGAGCTGTTTTTT
>NA|NA|TRBJ1-1|TRBV5-6
CASSPEGGARGTEAFF
TGTGCCAGCAGCCCGGAGGGGGGGGCGCGAGGGACTGAAGCTTTCTTT
>NA|NA|TRBJ1-5|TRBV11-2
CASSVGSQPQHF
TGTGCCAGCAGCGTAGGTAGTCAGCCCCAGCATTTT